This TCR beta chain was found in a study of blood T cell repertoires in COVID-19. The overall study: Both acute and convalescent COVID-19 samples were obtained from the United States, Italy and Spain.

Between the trimmed V and J ends, which lost 2 bases and 3 bases, there was a span of 14 bases. This CDR3 spans 15 amino acids. Germline CDR1 and CDR2: SGHRS and YFSETQ. Repertoires were generated with immunoSEQ multiplex PCR, while TCRdb's copy carries only in-frame clones and drops some. The sample records under 300,000 clones, around 83% being singletons. The rearrangement links TRBV5-1 to TRBJ1-1; D call uncertain. The sequence came from an elderly woman with acute or convalescent COVID-19. Sequencing was carried out using peripheral blood. DNA of the CDR3: TGCGCCAGCAGCTTCCCGGGAAGGTGGGACACTGAAGCTTTCTTT. Its translation: CASSFPGRWDTEAFF.